These 23 T cell receptor beta chains were all obtained from the same sample, sequenced in a study of blood T cell repertoires in COVID-19. TCRdb's table, derived via immunoSEQ multiplex PCR, lists solely in-frame clones and lacks some. The table records 150,000 or so clones, roughly 86% of them present only once. The sequencing input was peripheral blood. The source is a human donor in a cohort sampled during active COVID-19.

The chain joins TRBV9 to TRBJ2-1; TRBD2 aligns across 10 bases. This CDR3 has 17 amino acids. CDR1 SGDLS and CDR2 YYNGEE come from the germline V gene. The ends lost 0 bases at V and 0 bases at J; junction bases unmatched: 3. The CDR3 is CASSVEREGHSYNEQFF. The CDR3 DNA sequence: TGTGCCAGCAGCGTAGAGCGGGAGGGACACTCCTACAATGAGCAGTTCTTC.

This clone came up once. The gene calls are TRBV2 and TRBJ1-4, with 7 bases that match TRBD1. The CDR3 spans 15 residues. With 6 bases clipped from V and 4 bases from J, the junction kept 8 bases outside the gene matches. Germline V gene lookup returns CDR1 SNHLY and CDR2 FYNNEI. CDR3 region: CASRAPGQYNEKLFF. The CDR3 nucleotides read TGTGCCAGCAGGGCGCCGGGACAGTATAATGAAAAACTGTTTTTT.

V is TRBV7-9 and J is TRBJ1-1; a possible D gene is TRBD1 (6 bases). The germline V gene encodes CDR1 SEHNR and CDR2 FQNEAQ (reference sequence). V lost 5 bases and J lost 3, with 13 bases in between. The CDR3 has 14 amino acids. The chain's CDR3 is CASSPGNRDTEAFF. The CDR3 DNA reads as TGTGCCAGCAGCCCAGGGAACAGGGACACTGAAGCTTTCTTT.

This clone appeared a single time. The chain combines TRBV5-1 with TRBJ2-1; D is uncertain. The germline V gene encodes CDR1 SGHRS and CDR2 YFSETQ. V was trimmed by 4 bases and J by 0 bases, leaving 11 bases between them. This CDR3 is 15 amino acids long. The CDR3 region is CASSGGRFSYNEQFF. The CDR3 nucleotides read TGCGCCAGCAGCGGTGGGCGATTCTCCTACAATGAGCAGTTCTTC.

CDR3 residues: CASTRGTGVNTGELFF. In DNA form, the CDR3 reads TGTGCCAGTACGCGGGGGACAGGGGTGAACACCGGGGAGCTGTTTTTT. The J gene is TRBJ2-2, the V gene TRBV19; 10 bases agree with TRBD1. The CDR3 covers 16 residues. The J segment lost 1 base and the V segment lost 7 bases, leaving 6 bases of the junction unmatched. Germline V gives CDR1 LNHDA, CDR2 SQIVND (reference sequence).

The chain employs TRBV5-6 and TRBJ2-3; weak D call: TRBD2 (6 bases). The CDR3 is 15 residues long. CDR1 is SGHDT, CDR2 YYEEEE, per germline. V was clipped by 1 base and J by 2 bases, with 11 bases between them. In nucleotides, the CDR3 is TGTGCCAGCAGCTTGTTAGCGGAACTCACAGATACGCAGTATTTT. Translated: CASSLLAELTDTQYF. The complete variable domain, with remaining parts taken from reference TRBV5-6 and TRBJ2-3, reads DAGVTQSPTHLIKTRGQQVTLRCSPKSGHDTVSWYQQALGQGPQFIFQYYEEEERQRGNFPDRFSGHQFPNYSSELNVNALLLGDSALYLCASSLLAELTDTQYFGPGTRLTVL.

Concerning this clone: Other DNA sequences from this sample encode an identical CDR3 as well. The genes are TRBV9 and TRBJ2-6; no clear D gene. CDR1 and CDR2 from the germline V gene are SGDLS and YYNGEE. V lost 4 bases to trimming and J lost 1 base, with 6 bases between them. The CDR3 is made up of 14 amino acids. This CDR3 is CASSPDSGANVLTF. DNA of the CDR3: TGTGCCAGCAGCCCAGATTCTGGGGCCAACGTCCTGACTTTC.

The rearrangement links TRBV15 to TRBJ2-1; D is possibly TRBD2 (6 bases). Per the germline V gene, CDR1 is LNHNV and CDR2 is YYDKDF (reference sequence). The CDR3 has 18 residues. V dropped 0 bases and J dropped 0 bases, with 15 bases sitting between them. The CDR3 sequence: CATSRDLAGFSSYNEQFF. The CDR3, as DNA: TGTGCCACCAGCAGAGATCTGGCGGGATTTAGCTCCTACAATGAGCAGTTCTTC.

The chain joins TRBV29-1 to TRBJ2-7; TRBD2 matches 11 bases. V lost 3 bases, J lost 4 bases, and 20 bases stayed unmatched. The germline V gene encodes CDR1 SQVTM and CDR2 ANQGSEA. The length of the CDR3 is 19 residues. The CDR3 loop reads CSVDHRKLAGEVLIYEQYF. CDR3 DNA sequence: TGCAGCGTTGACCATCGCAAACTAGCGGGAGAGGTCTTGATTTACGAGCAGTACTTC.

The genes are TRBV6-2 or TRBV6-3 and TRBJ2-1, with D maybe TRBD2 (5 bases). Germline loops: CDR1 MNHEY, CDR2 SVGEGT. The CDR3 covers 16 residues. The V gene lost 4 bases and the J gene lost 5 bases, with 18 bases spanning the gap. CDR3 in DNA: TGTGCCAGCAGTTTGACTACTACCTCCACCGACAATGAGCAGTTCTTC. It codes for CASSLTTTSTDNEQFF.

The chain recombines TRBV28 with TRBJ2-3, with 7 bases lining up with TRBD2. In germline, CDR1 is MDHEN, CDR2 SYDVKM. CDR3 size: 16 residues. The junction had 8 bases not matched to a gene; V was cut back by 3 bases and J by 2 bases. Here the CDR3 reads CASSFPPSGNTDTQYF. As DNA, the CDR3 is TGTGCCAGCAGTTTTCCGCCTAGCGGTAACACAGATACGCAGTATTTT.

The chain links TRBV7-2 to TRBJ1-2, with unresolved D. This CDR3 is built from 14 residues. V lost 2 bases and J 6 bases, leaving 13 bases between the germline ends. The germline V gene encodes CDR1 SGHTA and CDR2 FQGNSA. CDR3 protein: CASSLWQSSHGYTF. The CDR3 DNA follows: TGTGCCAGCAGCTTATGGCAATCTTCTCATGGCTACACCTTC.

This sequence joins TRBV7-2 and TRBJ2-4; 9 bases align to TRBD1. CDR3 length equals 17 residues. Germline loops: CDR1 SGHTA, CDR2 FQGNSA. V shed 3 bases, J shed 6 bases, and the junction held 12 bases outside the gene matches. In DNA form, the CDR3 reads TGTGCCAGCAGCTTGGGACAGGGACTTAGATTGGGAAACATTCAGTACTTC. Its protein product is CASSLGQGLRLGNIQYF.

The rearrangement joins TRBV14 to TRBJ2-2, with TRBD1 matching over 9 bases. V gave up 4 bases and J gave up 2 bases; unmatched junction bases: 8. Germline CDR1 is SGHDN and CDR2 is FVKESK. This CDR3 is 17 amino acids long. CDR3 bases: TGTGCCAGCAGCCCCATCCGGACAGGGGTAAACACCGGGGAGCTGTTTTTT. It specifies CASSPIRTGVNTGELFF.

V usage is TRBV5-6 and J usage is TRBJ1-6; the D gene is possibly TRBD1 (6 bases). There are 15 residues in the CDR3. Germline CDR1 reads SGHDT; CDR2 reads YYEEEE. The V end lost 4 bases, the J end lost 3 bases, and 11 bases lay between the germline ends. Here the CDR3 reads CASSGETGYNSPLHF. The DNA of the CDR3 is TGTGCCAGCAGCGGGGAGACAGGCTATAATTCACCCCTCCACTTT.

The J gene is TRBJ2-3, the V gene TRBV24-1; TRBD2 matches at 10 bases. CDR1 KGHDR and CDR2 SFDVKD come from the germline V gene. The CDR3 sequence is 18 residues long. Trimming cost V 3 bases and J 7 bases; bases outside gene matches: 15. This chain's CDR3 is CATSDLSSGLARGNTQYF. The CDR3 coding sequence is TGTGCCACCAGTGATCTGAGCTCGGGACTAGCGAGGGGAAATACGCAGTATTTT.

The chain carries TRBV6-6 and TRBJ1-2; D perhaps matches TRBD1 (6 bases). Germline CDR1 and CDR2: MNHNY and SVGAGI (reference sequence). The CDR3 has 15 residues. The V and J ends lost 5 bases and 1 base respectively, with 14 bases between them. The CDR3 spells CASSQPTGLNYGYTF. CDR3 nucleotide sequence: TGTGCCAGCAGTCAACCGACAGGACTTAACTATGGCTACACCTTC.

The chain uses TRBV7-9 and TRBJ2-5, with 11 bases that match TRBD2. Germline trimming cut 5 bases from V and 10 bases from J; bases unmatched to any gene: 18. Germline V CDR1 and CDR2: SEHNR, FQNEAQ (reference sequence). This CDR3 contains 17 residues. The CDR3 sequence: CASSRGASGGPGRSQYF. CDR3 bases: TGTGCCAGCAGCCGTGGGGCTAGCGGGGGGCCCGGGAGAAGCCAGTACTTC.

This sequence joins TRBV6-2 or TRBV6-3 and TRBJ2-7; D unclear. CDR1 and CDR2 from the germline V gene are MNHEY and SVGEGT. The ends were cut back, 5 bases at V and 5 bases at J, with 16 bases in the middle. The CDR3 length is 14 residues. CDR3 bases: TGTGCCAGCAGTCGACTGCCCAACGAACACGAGCAGTACTTC. As protein: CASSRLPNEHEQYF.

This clone turned up a few times. V is TRBV19 and J is TRBJ1-1, with TRBD1 identical over 7 bases. The CDR3 has 12 amino acids. Germline V gene sequence: CDR1 LNHDA, CDR2 SQIVND (reference sequence). V lost 5 bases, J lost 4 bases, and 1 base stayed unmatched. The CDR3 nucleotides read TGTGCCAGTAGTTACAGGGGCACTGAAGCTTTCTTT. This encodes CASSYRGTEAFF.

The chain has TRBV18 and TRBJ1-3; 7 bases align to TRBD1. Germline V CDR1 and CDR2: KGHSH, LQKENI. V lost 3 bases and J lost 2; bases outside the gene matches: 1. The CDR3 runs to 14 residues. The CDR3 sequence: CASSPGTAGNTIYF. The CDR3 DNA sequence: TGTGCCAGCTCACCCGGGACAGCTGGAAACACCATATATTTT.

The rearrangement joins TRBV7-2 to TRBJ1-4; no clear D. Germline V lookup: CDR1 SGHTA, CDR2 FQGNSA. This CDR3 region has 14 residues. Trimming took off 1 base at V and 7 bases at J, with 10 bases between the two ends. Here the CDR3 reads CASSLGGSSEKLFF. The CDR3 nucleotides are TGTGCCAGCAGCTTAGGAGGGAGTAGTGAAAAACTGTTTTTT.

V gene TRBV4-2 combines with J gene TRBJ2-7, with TRBD1 matching over 8 bases. The V gene end was trimmed by 0 bases and the J gene end by 0 bases; junction bases not matched to a gene: 10. This CDR3 region has 18 residues. CDR1 LGHNA and CDR2 YNFKEQ come from the germline V gene. The CDR3 region is CASSQEGDRPMSSYEQYF. The CDR3 bases are TGTGCCAGCAGCCAAGAAGGGGACAGGCCTATGAGCTCCTACGAGCAGTACTTC.